This T cell receptor (beta chain) originates from a study of a mutant IDH1 vaccine in newly diagnosed glioma. Note on this clone: The target antigen is unknown.

Using immunoSEQ multiplex PCR, the repertoire was profiled, and TCRdb retains in-frame clones only, with some absent. Of around 63,000 clones listed, more than 90% are singletons. Looked up from germline, CDR1 is SEHNR and CDR2 is FQNEAQ (reference sequence). There are 14 residues in the CDR3. With V trimmed by 4 bases and J by 7 bases, 6 bases remained unmatched. The time point: baseline, week 1 (first vaccination visit). The treatment denotes: pre-vaccination baseline after standard-of-care therapy. General study findings and limits: Changes in the top peripheral T cell clonotypes seemingly had no bearing on pseudoprogression. It was roughly 93% of patients that developed vaccine-induced immune responses.

The sequences come from PBMCs, collected from a glioma patient treated with radiotherapy, temozolomide or both. The clonotype originates from a man aged 50-59 years with glioma. V is TRBV7-9 and J is TRBJ1-4; 7 nucleotides line up with TRBD1. The CDR3 reads CASSWDSRGEKLFF. CDR3 coding DNA: TGTGCCAGCAGCTGGGACAGTAGGGGTGAAAAACTGTTTTTT.